The 19 T cell receptor beta chains reported below all come from one sample, sequenced in a study of cytomegalovirus exposure and HLA in healthy donors. Libraries were prepared by immunoSEQ multiplex PCR; TCRdb keeps only in-frame clonotypes and omits some of them. The sample gives 150,000 or so clones, approximately 91% of which show up once; 3.3% is in the top ten. The sample comprised PBMCs. These receptors were obtained from a woman aged 18 to 35 in good health and CMV-seropositive.

The chain carries TRBV21-1 and TRBJ2-3; the table's D call, TRBD2, has no DNA check behind it. TRBV21-1 has pseudogene status. The CDR3 contains 17 residues. CDR3 nucleotides: TGTGCCAGCAGCAGAATCCCAGGGACTAGCGGGAAAGATACGCAGTATTTT. This encodes CASSRIPGTSGKDTQYF.

The chain couples TRBV6-5 to TRBJ1-2, with 8 bases fitting TRBD1. V gave up 6 bases and J gave up 9 bases; unmatched junction bases: 15. Germline V gene sequence: CDR1 MNHEY, CDR2 SVGAGI. CDR3 length equals 15 residues. CDR3 in amino acids: CASSRTGRLSKSYTF. The CDR3 coding sequence is TGTGCCAGCAGCCGGACAGGGAGACTCTCGAAAAGCTACACCTTC.

J is TRBJ1-1 and V is TRBV2; D is perhaps TRBD1 (6 bases). The CDR3 loop spans 11 amino acids. The germline V gene encodes CDR1 SNHLY and CDR2 FYNNEI. Trimming removed 6 bases at V and 8 bases at J, with 10 bases between. CDR3 sequence reads: CASSRTAEAFF. Here the CDR3 DNA reads TGTGCCAGCAGCCGGACAGCAGAAGCTTTCTTT.

V and J are TRBV4-3 and TRBJ1-5; TRBD1 might be the D (5 bases). Germline-derived CDR1 and CDR2 are LGHNA and YSLEER. Between the trimmed V and J ends, which lost 0 bases and 3 bases, there was a span of 15 bases. The CDR3 runs to 17 residues. The chain's CDR3 is CASSQDHQDINNQPQHF. The CDR3 bases are TGCGCCAGCAGCCAAGATCACCAGGACATAAACAATCAGCCCCAGCATTTT.

This clone has ten or more counts. The identical CDR3 is also encoded by other nucleotide sequences in the sample. The gene calls are TRBV5-4 and TRBJ1-4; 7 nucleotides agree with TRBD1. The germline gives CDR1 SGHNT, CDR2 YYREEE (reference sequence). The CDR3 runs to 15 residues. The V gene end was trimmed by 4 bases and the J gene end by 5 bases; junction bases not matched to a gene: 8. The CDR3 loop reads CASSINRGLNEKLFF. DNA of the CDR3: TGTGCCAGCAGCATCAACAGGGGCCTCAATGAAAAACTGTTTTTT. Full variable domain (outside the CDR3, taken from reference TRBV5-4 and TRBJ1-4): ETGVTQSPTHLIKTRGQQVTLRCSSQSGHNTVSWYQQALGQGPQFIFQYYREEENGRGNFPPRFSGLQFPNYSSELNVNALELDDSALYLCASSINRGLNEKLFFGSGTQLSVL.

The chain employs TRBV15 and TRBJ2-6; 7 nucleotides match TRBD1. Germline CDR1 reads LNHNV; CDR2 reads YYDKDF (reference sequence). J lost 0 bases, V lost 0 bases, and 8 bases had no gene match. This CDR3 comprises 19 residues. The CDR3 loop reads CATSRDWDSRISGANVLTF. In DNA, the CDR3 is TGTGCCACCAGCAGAGATTGGGACAGCCGGATCTCTGGGGCCAACGTCCTGACTTTC. Filled out from reference TRBV15 and TRBJ2-6, the complete variable domain reads DAMVIQNPRYQVTQFGKPVTLSCSQTLNHNVMYWYQQKSSQAPKLLFHYYDKDFNNEADTPDNFQSRRPNTSFCFLDIRSPGLGDTAMYLCATSRDWDSRISGANVLTFGAGSRLTVL.

The gene calls are TRBV28 and TRBJ2-1; the match to TRBD2 covers 12 bases. The CDR3 sequence is 16 residues long. J was trimmed by 7 bases and V by 0 bases; bases with no gene match: 4. Germline CDR1 and CDR2: MDHEN and SYDVKM. Here the CDR3 reads CASSLWTSGRGNEQFF. The CDR3 DNA is TGTGCCAGCAGTTTATGGACTAGCGGGAGAGGGAATGAGCAGTTCTTC.

The CDR3: CASSRRVYNEQFF. Written as DNA, the CDR3 is TGTGCCAGTAGTAGGAGGGTGTACAATGAGCAGTTCTTC. V usage is TRBV19 and J usage is TRBJ2-1; TRBD2 is a possible D gene (6 bases). The ends were cut back, 4 bases at V and 4 bases at J, with 8 bases in the middle. There are 13 residues in the CDR3. CDR1 and CDR2 from the germline V gene are LNHDA and SQIVND (reference sequence).

The chain has TRBV5-6 and TRBJ2-1, with D tentatively TRBD2 (6 bases). Looked up from germline, CDR1 is SGHDT and CDR2 is YYEEEE. The CDR3 has 16 residues. The ends were cut back, 1 base at V and 0 bases at J, with 11 bases in the middle. The CDR3 sequence is CASSLWGRSSYNEQFF. The CDR3 region has the DNA TGTGCCAGCAGCTTGTGGGGGAGGAGCTCCTACAATGAGCAGTTCTTC.

This clone was seen a single time. The rearrangement links TRBV18 to TRBJ2-3, with 12 bases identical to TRBD2. The CDR3 sequence is 16 residues long. CDR1 is KGHSH, CDR2 LQKENI, per germline. The V and J ends lost 6 bases and 4 bases, in that order; junction bases with no gene match: 8. The CDR3 is CASSRETSGSADTQYF. The CDR3 nucleotides are TGTGCCAGCTCGCGGGAGACTAGCGGGAGTGCAGATACGCAGTATTTT.

The chain couples TRBV6-5 to TRBJ2-1; 8 nucleotides align to TRBD1. This CDR3 has 15 residues. Unmatched junction bases numbered 4, after V lost 5 bases and J lost 1 base. CDR1 is MNHEY, CDR2 SVGAGI, per germline. CDR3 sequence (DNA): TGTGCCAGCAGTCCCACAGGGGGTTCCTACAATGAGCAGTTCTTC. Translation: CASSPTGGSYNEQFF.

V is TRBV7-2 and J is TRBJ1-1; D call uncertain. Trimming removed 1 base from V and 2 bases from J, with 8 bases in between. Germline V gives CDR1 SGHTA, CDR2 FQGNSA. The CDR3 consists of 14 residues. Here the CDR3 reads CASSLGAHNTEAFF. CDR3 sequence (DNA): TGTGCCAGCAGCTTAGGGGCACACAACACTGAAGCTTTCTTT.

This clone occurred a few times. This chain links TRBV7-2 with TRBJ2-7; D is possibly TRBD2 (5 bases). CDR1 is SGHTA and CDR2 is FQGNSA in the germline V gene. The CDR3 consists of 14 residues. With 1 base removed from V and 2 bases from J, the gap between germline ends came to 9 bases. In nucleotides, the CDR3 is TGTGCCAGCAGCTTAGGAAGCGGTACCTACGAGCAGTACTTC. Its translation is CASSLGSGTYEQYF.

This chain joins TRBV27 and TRBJ2-2, with 9 bases that match TRBD2. The ends lost 3 bases at V and 8 bases at J; junction bases unmatched: 10. Germline-derived CDR1 and CDR2 are MNHEY and SMNVEV (reference sequence). The CDR3 is 16 residues long. CDR3 region: CASSFLAGGPTGELFF. Here the CDR3 DNA reads TGTGCCAGCAGTTTTTTGGCGGGAGGGCCTACGGGGGAGCTGTTTTTT.

This chain uses TRBV12-5 with TRBJ2-5; possibly TRBD2 for D (5 bases). V dropped 7 bases and J dropped 0 bases, with 9 bases sitting between them. CDR3 length equals 13 residues. Germline loops: CDR1 LGHNT, CDR2 FRNRAP. In DNA form, the CDR3 reads TGTGCTAGTGAGCCGGGGTACCAAGAGACCCAGTACTTC. Its protein product is CASEPGYQETQYF.

The chain links TRBV7-9 to TRBJ2-1; no reliable D call. The CDR3 has 12 amino acids. V was trimmed by 0 bases and J by 10 bases, leaving 7 bases between them. CDR1 and CDR2 (germline): SEHNR, FQNEAQ (reference sequence). This chain's CDR3 is CASSLAMREQFF. The CDR3 DNA follows: TGTGCCAGCAGCTTAGCGATGAGGGAGCAGTTCTTC. The entire variable domain, with the rest obtained from reference TRBV7-9 and TRBJ2-1, is as follows: DTGVSQNPRHKITKRGQNVTFRCDPISEHNRLYWYRQTLGQGPEFLTYFQNEAQLEKSRLLSDRFSAERPKGSFSTLEIQRTEQGDSAMYLCASSLAMREQFFGPGTRLTVL.

V and J are TRBV6-1 and TRBJ2-7; 7 bases map to TRBD2. This CDR3 spans 15 amino acids. V was clipped by 1 base and J by 7 bases; unmatched bases: 10. Germline-derived CDR1 and CDR2 are MNHNS and SASEGT. CDR3 sequence (DNA): TGTGCCAGCAGTGAAGTTGCGGGAGCTTTTGAAGAGCAGTACTTC. Amino acids: CASSEVAGAFEEQYF.

V gene TRBV5-1 combines with J gene TRBJ2-7, with TRBD2 matching over 11 bases. The ends lost 6 bases at V and 9 bases at J; junction bases unmatched: 8. Germline values: CDR1 SGHRS, CDR2 YFSETQ. This CDR3 has 13 residues. Here the CDR3 reads CASNLGSGRGQYF. CDR3 nucleotide sequence: TGCGCCAGCAACCTGGGTAGCGGGAGGGGGCAGTACTTC.

This chain connects TRBV19 to TRBJ2-7; TRBD2 aligns across 11 bases. The trim removed 5 bases at V and 4 bases at J, leaving 4 bases unmatched. The germline V gene has CDR1 LNHDA and CDR2 SQIVND (reference sequence). The length of the CDR3 is 14 residues. CDR3 DNA sequence: TGTGCCAGTAGTCCTGGGACTAGCGGATACGAGCAGTACTTC. This translates into CASSPGTSGYEQYF.